This TCR beta chain was captured by sequencing in a study of blood T cell repertoires in COVID-19. Study in general: Samples of COVID-19 (acute and convalescent) were obtained from the United States, Italy and Spain.

V shed 1 base and J 1 base; nucleotides not matched to a gene: 3. There are 16 residues in the CDR3. Germline V lookup: CDR1 LGHDT, CDR2 YNNKEL (reference sequence). Per the original methods: The authors estimated nucleated cell counts from reference gene primer amplification. Data came from immunoSEQ multiplex PCR; TCRdb stores just in-frame clones and leaves some out. V and J calls and clone size are as listed in that table; D and trimming were resolved from the DNA. Here the sample spans some 190,000 clones, about 85% being singletons. Seattle participants joined during active infection and were tracked over time.

The receptor was isolated from a man at least 80 years old with COVID-19, enrolled during active disease. J is TRBJ2-2 and V is TRBV3-1 (or the pseudogene TRBV3-2), with 7 bases fitting TRBD1. Sequences were obtained from peripheral blood. CDR3 amino acids: CASSQAGTVNTGELFF. In nucleotides, the CDR3 is TGTGCCAGCAGCCAAGCCGGGACAGTGAACACCGGGGAGCTGTTTTTT.